The 3 T cell receptor beta chains in this list originate from one sample, sequenced in a study of T cell clonality in common variable immunodeficiency. General study findings and limits: In common variable immunodeficiency, TCR beta chains reportedly carried fewer deletions and N-nucleotide insertions.

These TCRs' antigens remain unknown. The protocol was immunoSEQ multiplex PCR, while the TCRdb copy is restricted to in-frame clones and leaves out a portion. The specimen has some 14,000 clones, none found just once. The sequenced sample consisted of peripheral blood mononuclear cells. These receptors were taken from a human donor with common variable immunodeficiency.

Note on this clone: The read is 3 residues too short to cover the CDR3 end, so that end is filled in from the germline J gene. The chain carries TRBV2 and TRBJ2-7, with D possibly TRBD1 on 5 matching bases. Germline CDR1 is SNHLY and CDR2 is FYNNEI. V dropped 8 bases and J dropped 5 bases, with 19 bases sitting between them. The CDR3 is made up of 14 amino acids. The DNA read from the CDR3 is TGTGCCAGCGATGCAGGGTTGGGTTGGGACGAG. Protein sequence: CASDAGLGWDE. From start to end, the CDR3 is CASDAGLGWDEQYF.

In this sample, this clone turned up a few times. The read terminates 3 residues before the CDR3 end, so the remaining end is supplied by the germline J gene. The chain combines TRBV7-8 with TRBJ2-7, with a possible D match to TRBD1 (6 bases). The CDR3 loop spans 15 amino acids. With 2 bases removed from V and 0 bases from J, the gap between germline ends came to 11 bases. Per germline, CDR1 SGHVS and CDR2 FQNEAQ. The CDR3 DNA, read in part, is TGTGCCAGCAGCTTATCCGACAGGAGCTCCTACGAG. Its protein product is CASSLSDRSSYE. The whole CDR3 sequence reads CASSLSDRSSYEQYF.

This clone is medium-sized. The read halts 3 residues ahead of the CDR3 end, with the missing end drawn from the germline J gene. The V and J genes are TRBV4-2 and TRBJ2-4, with TRBD2 identical over 8 bases. V gave up 4 bases and J gave up 4 bases; unmatched junction bases: 24. CDR1 is LGHNA, CDR2 YNFKEQ, per germline. This CDR3 region has 21 residues. CDR3 DNA, as far as it was read: TGTGCCAGCAGCCGAGATGCTCGAGCTAGCGGGCTAACCAACCCAAAAAACATT. Translated, it gives CASSRDARASGLTNPKNI. The whole CDR3 reads CASSRDARASGLTNPKNIQYF.